Listed here is a single T cell receptor (beta chain). Its antigen remains unknown. V lost 5 bases and J lost 6; bases outside the gene matches: 7. From germline, CDR1 is KGHSH and CDR2 LQKENI. The CDR3 is made up of 16 amino acids. The data stem from a study of shared clonotypes between healthy human individuals. Background on the study: The donors, a couple of women and three men, were aged 18 to 49. Three plates were used per donor for CD4 naive, three for CD4 memory, two for CD8 naive and one for CD8 memory. Study-level results: Generally, estimated richness proved larger in naive subsets than it did in memory subsets.

Only in-frame clones appear in the TCRdb table, and some are missing; sequencing was by immunoSEQ multiplex PCR. The sample has about 1.1 million clones, about 80% seen once. Sequenced: memory CD4+ T cells from PBMCs. As for subset: CD45RA-negative fraction. J is TRBJ2-3 and V is TRBV18; TRBD2 agrees at 14 bases. The clonotype originates from a man aged 18-30 years in good health. Some clones in this sample may be carry-over from other donors' samples. CDR3: CASSYGTSGSLDTQYF. DNA for the CDR3: TGTGCCAGCTCATACGGGACTAGCGGGAGTCTGGATACGCAGTATTTT.